Each of the 31 T cell receptor beta chains below was sequenced from the same sample in a study of cytomegalovirus exposure and HLA in healthy donors. 13 Jbeta primers and 60 Vbeta primers were used for the PCR. The table came from immunoSEQ multiplex PCR; TCRdb's copy has only in-frame clones and leaves some out. The table lists 220,000 or so clones, approximately 82% of them singletons. What was sequenced was PBMCs. Receptor source: a male donor in good health and CMV-seronegative.

The chain has TRBV5-6 and TRBJ2-7; D is perhaps TRBD1 (5 bases). V lost 4 bases to trimming and J lost 4 bases, with 18 bases between them. Germline lookup yields CDR1 SGHDT and CDR2 YYEEEE. The CDR3 totals 15 residues. The CDR3 spells CASSVLQAIYYEQYF. The DNA for the CDR3 is TGTGCCAGCAGCGTCTTACAGGCGATCTATTACGAGCAGTACTTC.

Concerning this clone itself: One junction end disagrees with the germline gene, perhaps due to a read error. The rearrangement joins TRBV6-1 to TRBJ2-3; the match to TRBD1 covers 7 bases. Germline CDR1 reads MNHNS; CDR2 reads SASEGT. This CDR3 spans 17 amino acids. The CDR3 spells CASSEADGTVRTDAQYF. As DNA, the CDR3 is TGTGCCAGCAGTGAAGCAGATGGGACAGTAAGGACAGATGCGCAGTATTTT.

The chain links TRBV29-1 to TRBJ1-1; no reliable D call. Trimming removed 7 bases from V and 4 bases from J, with 13 bases in between. The CDR3 has 12 residues. Looked up from germline, CDR1 is SQVTM and CDR2 is ANQGSEA. The CDR3 protein is CSATYPPTEAFF. The CDR3 DNA sequence: TGCAGCGCCACCTATCCCCCCACTGAAGCTTTCTTT.

The chain joins TRBV29-1 to TRBJ2-7; no clear D gene. V lost 6 bases and J lost 1, with 16 bases in between. The CDR3 is 14 amino acids. CDR1 is SQVTM, CDR2 ANQGSEA, per germline. The chain's CDR3 is CSVLTQLSSYEQYF. The CDR3 coding sequence is TGCAGCGTCCTGACTCAACTGAGTTCCTACGAGCAGTACTTC.

The J gene is TRBJ2-7, the V gene TRBV7-2; the match to TRBD2 covers 11 bases. Germline trimming cut 0 bases from V and 10 bases from J; bases unmatched to any gene: 11. There are 16 residues in the CDR3. CDR1 SGHTA and CDR2 FQGNSA come from the germline V gene. The CDR3 DNA follows: TGTGCCAGCAGCTTAGCTCTAGCGGGAGGAGCCAGGCGACAGTACTTC. It codes for CASSLALAGGARRQYF.

V usage is TRBV4-2 and J usage is TRBJ2-3; TRBD2 might be the D (6 bases). The CDR3 totals 15 residues. V lost 1 base and J lost 3, with 11 bases in between. The V gene's germline CDR1 is LGHNA and CDR2 YNFKEQ. CDR3 bases: TGTGCCAGCAGCCAAGGGGTGGGGAGGACAGATACGCAGTATTTT. It specifies CASSQGVGRTDTQYF.

This chain uses TRBV2 with TRBJ2-4; the D is unclear. The CDR3 sequence is 16 residues long. Germline V CDR1 and CDR2: SNHLY, FYNNEI. Trimming took off 6 bases at V and 0 bases at J, with 15 bases between the two ends. The CDR3 protein is CASSATPLLAKNIQYF. CDR3 nucleotide sequence: TGTGCCAGCAGCGCTACTCCGTTACTAGCCAAAAACATTCAGTACTTC.

The chain employs TRBV28 and TRBJ2-2; D uncertain. The CDR3 is made up of 12 amino acids. With 5 bases removed from V and 7 bases from J, the gap between germline ends came to 8 bases. Germline V CDR1 and CDR2: MDHEN, SYDVKM. The CDR3 region is CASSPTVGELFF. The CDR3 DNA is TGTGCCAGCAGTCCCACGGTCGGGGAGCTGTTTTTT.

The chain carries TRBV15 and TRBJ1-1; D remains ambiguous. V shed 1 base and J shed 11 bases, with 14 bases lying between them. The germline gives CDR1 LNHNV, CDR2 YYDKDF (reference sequence). This CDR3 comprises 13 residues. The CDR3 spells CATSRGTENQAFF. The DNA for the CDR3 is TGTGCCACCAGCAGAGGTACGGAGAATCAGGCTTTCTTT. The whole variable domain, filled in from reference TRBV15 and TRBJ1-1, reads DAMVIQNPRYQVTQFGKPVTLSCSQTLNHNVMYWYQQKSSQAPKLLFHYYDKDFNNEADTPDNFQSRRPNTSFCFLDIRSPGLGDTAMYLCATSRGTENQAFFGQGTRLTVV.

This chain joins TRBV6-5 and TRBJ2-2; TRBD2 aligns across 13 bases. CDR3 length: 15 residues. Trimming cost V 2 bases and J 6 bases; bases outside gene matches: 0. CDR1 MNHEY and CDR2 SVGAGI come from the germline V gene. The chain's CDR3 is CASSYGLAGAGELFF. CDR3 sequence (DNA): TGTGCCAGCAGTTACGGACTAGCGGGAGCCGGGGAGCTGTTTTTT.

V gene TRBV9 combines with J gene TRBJ1-5, with 9 bases fitting TRBD1. This CDR3 is built from 14 residues. CDR1 and CDR2 (germline): SGDLS, YYNGEE. V shed 3 bases, J shed 7 bases, and the junction held 5 bases outside the gene matches. The CDR3 DNA reads as TGTGCCAGCAGCGAGGGGACAGGGTGGCAGCCCCAGCATTTT. Residues: CASSEGTGWQPQHF. The full variable domain, rest sourced from reference TRBV9 and TRBJ1-5, is DSGVTQTPKHLITATGQRVTLRCSPRSGDLSVYWYQQSLDQGLQFLIQYYNGEERAKGNILERFSAQQFPDLHSELNLSSLELGDSALYFCASSEGTGWQPQHFGDGTRLSIL.

The chain links TRBV2 to TRBJ2-7; TRBD2 aligns across 12 bases. The CDR3 is made up of 15 amino acids. J lost 7 bases, V lost 8 bases, and 12 bases had no gene match. Per germline, CDR1 SNHLY and CDR2 FYNNEI. CDR3 loop: CASRAQGLAGLEQYF. Written as DNA, the CDR3 is TGTGCCAGCCGAGCCCAGGGACTAGCGGGTCTGGAGCAGTACTTC.

The chain combines TRBV4-1 with TRBJ2-2; D gene unclear. The V end lost 0 bases, the J end lost 8 bases, and 13 bases lay between the germline ends. This CDR3 has 15 amino acids. Germline V gene sequence: CDR1 MGHRA, CDR2 YSYEKL. CDR3 coding DNA: TGCGCCAGCAGCCAAGAGAATCTTAGATCGGGGGAGCTGTTTTTT. Protein sequence: CASSQENLRSGELFF.

The chain carries TRBV5-4 and TRBJ2-7; 14 nucleotides match TRBD2. CDR1 is SGHNT and CDR2 is YYREEE in the germline V gene (reference sequence). The V and J ends lost 4 bases and 3 bases, in that order; junction bases with no gene match: 6. CDR3 length: 16 amino acids. The CDR3 is CASSPIGLAGGYEQYF. The CDR3, as DNA: TGTGCCAGCAGCCCCATCGGACTAGCGGGAGGCTACGAGCAGTACTTC.

The gene calls are TRBV5-1 and TRBJ2-5; a possible D gene is TRBD2 (5 bases). The germline V gene encodes CDR1 SGHRS and CDR2 YFSETQ. CDR3 length: 14 residues. The V end was cut by 0 bases, the J end by 2 bases, with 8 bases between. For the CDR3, the DNA is TGCGCCAGCAGCTTGGGTGGCGGGCAAGAGACCCAGTACTTC. Its translation: CASSLGGGQETQYF.

The chain couples TRBV6-5 to TRBJ2-7; 7 bases map to TRBD1. Germline assignment: CDR1 MNHEY and CDR2 SVGAGI. The ends lost 6 bases at V and 4 bases at J; junction bases unmatched: 9. This CDR3 spans 14 amino acids. CDR3 sequence (DNA): TGTGCCAGCAGACCGGGACAGATAGAATACGAGCAGTACTTC. Amino acids: CASRPGQIEYEQYF.

V gene TRBV29-1 combines with J gene TRBJ1-1, with a possible D match to TRBD1 (5 bases). The germline CDR1 and CDR2 sequences are SQVTM and ANQGSEA. CDR3 size: 12 residues. Trimming shortened V by 0 bases and J by 4 bases, and 6 bases separated the two germline ends. CDR3 loop: CSVEERGTEAFF. In DNA, the CDR3 is TGCAGCGTTGAAGAAAGGGGCACTGAAGCTTTCTTT.

This chain connects TRBV10-2 to TRBJ2-3, with 10 bases fitting TRBD2. The V gene end was trimmed by 4 bases and the J gene end by 2 bases; junction bases not matched to a gene: 3. In germline, CDR1 is WSHSY, CDR2 SAAADI. The length of the CDR3 is 15 residues. The chain's CDR3 is CASSALAGDTDTQYF. DNA for the CDR3: TGCGCCAGCAGTGCCCTAGCGGGAGACACAGATACGCAGTATTTT.

The chain couples TRBV11-3 to TRBJ2-7, with 14 nucleotides matching TRBD2. Germline-derived CDR1 and CDR2 are SGHNT and YENEEA. Losses at the gene ends were 5 bases for V and 2 bases for J; bases not matched to a gene: 2. The CDR3 runs 15 residues. The CDR3: CASSLGLAGAYEQYF. The CDR3 bases are TGTGCCAGCAGCCTGGGACTAGCGGGAGCCTACGAGCAGTACTTC.

This clone appeared a single time. The J gene is TRBJ2-5, the V gene TRBV29-1; TRBD1 agrees at 7 bases. Germline V lookup: CDR1 SQVTM, CDR2 ANQGSEA. This CDR3 has 14 amino acids. Trimming at V came to 6 bases and at J to 5 bases, leaving 12 bases not matched to a gene. CDR3 in amino acids: CSVAQQGMGETQYF. CDR3 bases: TGCAGCGTGGCACAACAGGGGATGGGGGAGACCCAGTACTTC.

The rearrangement links TRBV30 to TRBJ1-3; 8 positions agree with TRBD1. There are 18 residues in the CDR3. Germline V gene lookup returns CDR1 GTSNPN and CDR2 SVGIG (reference sequence). V lost 0 bases to trimming and J lost 1 base; unmatched junction nucleotides: 11. CDR3 amino acids: CAWSVAGRGQGSGNTIYF. DNA of the CDR3: TGTGCCTGGAGTGTAGCAGGCCGCGGACAGGGTTCTGGAAACACCATATATTTT.

The chain carries TRBV28 and TRBJ2-3; 9 positions match TRBD2. Germline lookup yields CDR1 MDHEN and CDR2 SYDVKM. The trim removed 5 bases at V and 2 bases at J, leaving 11 bases unmatched. The CDR3 totals 17 residues. The CDR3 spells CASSTSSGETLTDTQYF. Written as DNA, the CDR3 is TGTGCCAGCAGTACCTCTAGCGGGGAAACTCTCACAGATACGCAGTATTTT.

V is TRBV10-1 and J is TRBJ2-3; 12 positions match TRBD2. This CDR3 comprises 16 residues. CDR1 and CDR2 from the germline V gene are WNHNN and SYGVQD (reference sequence). V lost 2 bases to trimming and J lost 5 bases; unmatched junction nucleotides: 5. The CDR3 sequence: CASSETSGRYGDTQYF. In DNA, the CDR3 is TGCGCCAGCAGTGAGACTAGCGGGAGGTATGGAGATACGCAGTATTTT.

The rearrangement uses TRBV14 and TRBJ2-3; 11 nucleotides align to TRBD2. Germline CDR1 SGHDN, CDR2 FVKESK. The length of the CDR3 is 15 residues. With 4 bases clipped from V and 1 base from J, the junction kept 1 base outside the gene matches. The CDR3 reads CASSRGLAGTDTQYF. DNA of the CDR3: TGTGCCAGCAGCCGGGGACTAGCGGGCACAGATACGCAGTATTTT.

CDR3 sequence reads: CASGLVRSGHTGELFF. The CDR3 DNA reads TGTGCTAGTGGTTTGGTACGAAGCGGGCACACCGGGGAGCTGTTTTTT. This sequence joins TRBV12-5 and TRBJ2-2; D may be TRBD2 (6 bases). Looked up from germline, CDR1 is LGHNT and CDR2 is FRNRAP. CDR3 size: 16 residues. Trimming removed 0 bases at V and 3 bases at J, with 11 bases between. Full variable domain (outside the CDR3, taken from reference TRBV12-5 and TRBJ2-2): DARVTQTPRHKVTEMGQEVTMRCQPILGHNTVFWYRQTMMQGLELLAYFRNRAPLDDSGMPKDRFSAEMPDATLATLKIQPSEPRDSAVYFCASGLVRSGHTGELFFGEGSRLTVL.

This clone appeared once. The chain has TRBV15 and TRBJ1-5; the D gene is possibly TRBD1 (5 bases). Trimming took off 0 bases at V and 6 bases at J, with 12 bases between the two ends. Per germline, CDR1 LNHNV and CDR2 YYDKDF (reference sequence). The CDR3 is 15 residues long. CDR3 loop: CATSREGVPGQPQHF. In DNA form, the CDR3 reads TGTGCCACCAGCAGAGAAGGGGTTCCTGGTCAGCCCCAGCATTTT.

The chain uses TRBV7-2 and TRBJ1-4; a weak D match, TRBD1 (5 bases). V lost 4 bases, J lost 7 bases, and 19 bases lay in between. The CDR3 is 16 amino acids. Germline values: CDR1 SGHTA, CDR2 FQGNSA. CDR3 in DNA: TGTGCCAGCAGCTCAAAGGGGAGGGGAGGAGGTGAAAAACTGTTTTTT. Amino acid sequence: CASSSKGRGGGEKLFF.

This sequence joins TRBV21-1 and TRBJ2-7; no check of the table's D call, TRBD1, against the DNA was made. TRBV21-1 is an annotated pseudogene. CDR3 length equals 14 residues. The CDR3 bases are TGTGCCAGCAGCAAAGGGCAGGGGGCGAACGAGCAGTACTTC. This sequence encodes CASSKGQGANEQYF.

The chain employs TRBV7-9 and TRBJ2-5; possible D gene TRBD1, 6 bases. This CDR3 has 14 amino acids. CDR1 is SEHNR, CDR2 FQNEAQ, per germline (reference sequence). V lost 1 base and J 5 bases, leaving 11 bases between the germline ends. CDR3 loop: CASSLENREETQYF. The CDR3 nucleotides read TGTGCCAGCAGCTTAGAGAACAGGGAGGAGACCCAGTACTTC.

The gene calls are TRBV18 and TRBJ2-2, with 9 bases lining up with TRBD1. The CDR3 spans 16 residues. CDR1 KGHSH and CDR2 LQKENI come from the germline V gene. The J segment lost 5 bases and the V segment lost 4 bases, leaving 8 bases of the junction unmatched. The CDR3: CASSRRGQGGTGELFF. CDR3 nucleotides: TGTGCCAGCTCACGCCGGGGACAGGGAGGTACCGGGGAGCTGTTTTTT.

This rearrangement joins TRBV5-1 to TRBJ2-7; 10 bases match TRBD1. There are 13 residues in the CDR3. Germline CDR1 reads SGHRS; CDR2 reads YFSETQ. Losses at the gene ends were 7 bases for V and 5 bases for J; bases not matched to a gene: 6. The CDR3 nucleotides are TGCGCCAGCGGACGGGACAGGGGCCACGAGCAGTACTTC. Residues: CASGRDRGHEQYF. Supplemented by reference TRBV5-1 and TRBJ2-7, the full variable domain reads KAGVTQTPRYLIKTRGQQVTLSCSPISGHRSVSWYQQTPGQGLQFLFEYFSETQRNKGNFPGRFSGRQFSNSRSEMNVSTLELGDSALYLCASGRDRGHEQYFGPGTRLTVT.